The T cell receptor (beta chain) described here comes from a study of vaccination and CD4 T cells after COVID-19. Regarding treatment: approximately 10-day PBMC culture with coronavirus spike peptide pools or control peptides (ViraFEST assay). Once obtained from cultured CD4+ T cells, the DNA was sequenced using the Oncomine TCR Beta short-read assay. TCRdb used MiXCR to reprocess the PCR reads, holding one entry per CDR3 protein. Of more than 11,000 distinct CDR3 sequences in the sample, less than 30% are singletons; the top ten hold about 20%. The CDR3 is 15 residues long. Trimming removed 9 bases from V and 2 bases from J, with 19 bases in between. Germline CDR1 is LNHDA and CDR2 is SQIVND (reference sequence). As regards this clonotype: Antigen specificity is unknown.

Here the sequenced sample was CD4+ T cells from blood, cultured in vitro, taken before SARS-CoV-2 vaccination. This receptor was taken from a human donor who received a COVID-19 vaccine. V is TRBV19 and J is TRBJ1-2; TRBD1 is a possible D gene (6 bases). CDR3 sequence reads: CASQKRRQGNYGYTF. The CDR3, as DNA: TGTGCCAGCCAAAAGAGGAGGCAGGGGAACTATGGCTACACCTTC.